Sequencing of this TCR beta chain was carried out in a study of CD8 T cells in ankylosing spondylitis. Germline V gene sequence: CDR1 SGHRS, CDR2 YFSETQ. The CDR3 loop spans 16 amino acids. The V segment lost 4 bases and the J segment 3 bases; nucleotides outside the gene matches: 11. TCRdb redid the calling of the 5' RACE reads with MiXCR, one entry per CDR3 protein. Of approximately 340,000 distinct CDR3 sequences listed, approximately 14% are singletons. This clonotype came up a few times. Sequencing was done on a sample of blood, either unsorted or a sorted T cell fraction (not recorded which). This TCR derives from a male donor with ankylosing spondylitis or in good health (not recorded which). J is TRBJ2-7 and V is TRBV5-1; 9 bases line up with TRBD1. CDR3 sequence: CASSPLEGQGNYEQYF. The CDR3 nucleotides read TGCGCCAGCAGCCCGCTTGAGGGACAGGGCAACTACGAGCAGTACTTC.